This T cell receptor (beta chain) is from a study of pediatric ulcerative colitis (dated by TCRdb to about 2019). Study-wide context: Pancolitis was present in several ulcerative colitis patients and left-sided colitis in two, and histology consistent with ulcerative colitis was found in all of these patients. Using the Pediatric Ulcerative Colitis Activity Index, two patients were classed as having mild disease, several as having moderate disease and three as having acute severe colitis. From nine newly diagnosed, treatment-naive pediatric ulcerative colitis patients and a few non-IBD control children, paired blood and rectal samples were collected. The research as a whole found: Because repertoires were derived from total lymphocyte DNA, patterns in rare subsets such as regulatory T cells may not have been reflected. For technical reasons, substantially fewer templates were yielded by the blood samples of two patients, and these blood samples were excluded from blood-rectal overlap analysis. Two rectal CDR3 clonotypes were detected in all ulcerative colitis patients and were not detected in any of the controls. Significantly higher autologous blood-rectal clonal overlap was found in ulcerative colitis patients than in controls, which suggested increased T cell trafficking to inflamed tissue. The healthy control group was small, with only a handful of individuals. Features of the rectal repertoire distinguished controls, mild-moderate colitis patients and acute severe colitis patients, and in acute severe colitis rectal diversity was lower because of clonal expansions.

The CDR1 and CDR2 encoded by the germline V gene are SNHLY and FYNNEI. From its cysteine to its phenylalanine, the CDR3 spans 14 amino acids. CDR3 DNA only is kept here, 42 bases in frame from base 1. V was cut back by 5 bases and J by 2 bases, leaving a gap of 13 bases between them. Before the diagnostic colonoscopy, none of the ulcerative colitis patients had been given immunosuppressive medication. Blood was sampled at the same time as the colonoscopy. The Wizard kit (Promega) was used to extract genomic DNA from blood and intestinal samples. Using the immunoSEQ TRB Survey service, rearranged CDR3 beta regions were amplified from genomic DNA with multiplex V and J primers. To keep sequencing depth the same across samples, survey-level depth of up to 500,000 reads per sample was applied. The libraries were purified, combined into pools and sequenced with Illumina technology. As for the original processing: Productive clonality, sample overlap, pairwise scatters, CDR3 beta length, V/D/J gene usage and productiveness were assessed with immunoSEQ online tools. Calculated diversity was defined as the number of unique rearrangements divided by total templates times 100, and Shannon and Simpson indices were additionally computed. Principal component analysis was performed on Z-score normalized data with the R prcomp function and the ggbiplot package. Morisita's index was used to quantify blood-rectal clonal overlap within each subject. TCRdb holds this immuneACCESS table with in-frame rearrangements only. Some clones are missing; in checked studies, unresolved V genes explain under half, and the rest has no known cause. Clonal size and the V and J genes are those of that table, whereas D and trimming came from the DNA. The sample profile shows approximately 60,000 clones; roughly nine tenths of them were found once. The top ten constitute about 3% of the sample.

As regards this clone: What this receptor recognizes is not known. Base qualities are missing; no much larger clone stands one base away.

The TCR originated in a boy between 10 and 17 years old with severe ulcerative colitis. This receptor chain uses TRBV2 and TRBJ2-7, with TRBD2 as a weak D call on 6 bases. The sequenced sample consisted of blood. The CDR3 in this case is CASSTGLWAYEQYF. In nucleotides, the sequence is TGTGCCAGCAGTACGGGACTTTGGGCCTACGAGCAGTACTTC.